This T cell receptor beta chain is from a study of cytomegalovirus exposure and HLA in healthy donors. The PCR employed 60 Vbeta primers together with 13 Jbeta primers. TCRdb's copy holds only in-frame clones and misses some; the assay was immunoSEQ multiplex PCR. The sample includes around 50,000 clones, about four fifths of them seen just once. Trimming cost V 0 bases and J 9 bases; bases outside gene matches: 9. The CDR3 sequence is 15 residues long. CDR1 GTSNPN and CDR2 SVGIG come from the germline V gene (reference sequence). Sample: PBMCs. This clonotype was obtained from a man between 35 and 55 years old in good health and CMV-seronegative. This chain links TRBV30 with TRBJ2-1; TRBD2 agrees at 9 bases. CDR3 sequence (DNA): TGTGCCTGGAGTGTACCGCTAGCGGGGACGGGTGAGCAGTTCTTC. Encoded protein: CAWSVPLAGTGEQFF.